A single sample gave rise to the 14 T cell receptor beta chains below, sequenced in a study of shared clonotypes between healthy human individuals. TCRdb's table, derived via immunoSEQ multiplex PCR, lists solely in-frame clones and lacks some. The table records fewer than 850,000 clones, approximately 75% of them present only once. The sample consisted of memory CD4+ T cells sorted from blood. Regarding subset: CD45RA-negative fraction. All receptors derive from a woman aged 25-40 years in good health.

This chain connects TRBV29-1 to TRBJ1-5; 9 bases align to TRBD1. In germline, CDR1 is SQVTM, CDR2 ANQGSEA. The length of the CDR3 is 19 residues. V lost 3 bases, J lost 4 bases, and 19 bases stayed unmatched. The CDR3, as DNA: TGCAGCGTTGAGGGACAGGGCGGGGAGGGCGAGTTAGGGAATCAGCCCCAGCATTTT. This encodes CSVEGQGGEGELGNQPQHF.

There are a few counts of this clone. V usage is TRBV6-1 and J usage is TRBJ1-1; TRBD1 might be the D (5 bases). This CDR3 has 13 amino acids. From germline, CDR1 is MNHNS and CDR2 SASEGT. V shed 2 bases and J shed 4 bases, with 8 bases lying between them. CDR3 sequence: CASSEQGGTEAFF. The CDR3 region has the DNA TGTGCCAGCAGTGAACAGGGAGGCACTGAAGCTTTCTTT.

This clone was seen once. V gene TRBV5-1 combines with J gene TRBJ1-5; D is unresolved. The CDR3 runs 14 residues. V was cut by 4 bases and J by 3 bases, with 11 bases left in between. The V gene's germline CDR1 is SGHRS and CDR2 YFSETQ. Written as DNA, the CDR3 is TGCGCCAGCAGCCTGGGAGATCCCAATCAGCCCCAGCATTTT. Amino acid sequence: CASSLGDPNQPQHF.

The chain couples TRBV7-3 to TRBJ2-1, with no clear D. V was trimmed by 7 bases and J by 7 bases, leaving 20 bases between them. CDR1 is SGHTA, CDR2 FQGTGA, per germline. There are 15 residues in the CDR3. Written as DNA, the CDR3 is TGTGCCAGCACCTCTCCCTCACCGTTAGAGAATGAGCAGTTCTTC. This gives the protein CASTSPSPLENEQFF.

As regards this clone: Distinct nucleotide sequences in the sample also encode this CDR3. This chain's CDR3 is CASSLGGQGAREQYF. The CDR3 DNA follows: TGTGCCAGCAGTTTAGGAGGTCAGGGGGCGCGCGAGCAGTACTTC. The rearrangement links TRBV27 to TRBJ2-7; 8 nucleotides match TRBD1. This CDR3 spans 15 amino acids. Germline CDR1 reads MNHEY; CDR2 reads SMNVEV (reference sequence). J was trimmed by 6 bases and V by 2 bases; bases with no gene match: 9.

This rearrangement joins TRBV29-1 to TRBJ2-1; TRBD2 aligns across 10 bases. The CDR3 extends over 15 amino acids. V shed 4 bases, J shed 7 bases, and the junction held 10 bases outside the gene matches. CDR1 is SQVTM, CDR2 ANQGSEA, per germline. The DNA of the CDR3 is TGCAGCGTTGGGGGCCTAGCGGGAGTGGAGAATGAGCAGTTCTTC. Protein product: CSVGGLAGVENEQFF.

Only one count was recorded for this clone. This chain connects TRBV27 to TRBJ2-7; 8 bases agree with TRBD1. The CDR3 totals 16 residues. The germline V gene has CDR1 MNHEY and CDR2 SMNVEV (reference sequence). With 6 bases clipped from V and 5 bases from J, the junction kept 15 bases outside the gene matches. CDR3: CASSPIKWTGLNEQYF. The CDR3 bases are TGTGCCAGCAGCCCTATAAAATGGACAGGGCTGAACGAGCAGTACTTC.

The chain has TRBV5-8 and TRBJ2-7, with TRBD1 matching 7 bases. Germline V gives CDR1 SGHTS, CDR2 YDEGEE. V dropped 1 base and J dropped 7; count of bases not matched to a gene: 11. The CDR3 has 15 residues. This chain's CDR3 is CASSLSRQGLKEQYF. The CDR3 DNA reads as TGTGCCAGCAGCTTGAGCAGACAGGGTCTGAAGGAGCAGTACTTC.

This rearrangement joins TRBV5-1 to TRBJ2-7; D call uncertain. The CDR3 is 15 residues long. V lost 0 bases to trimming and J lost 3 bases, with 13 bases between them. Germline V gives CDR1 SGHRS, CDR2 YFSETQ. Here the CDR3 DNA reads TGCGCCAGCAGCTTGGTTCCCAGCTACAACTACGAGCAGTACTTC. Protein: CASSLVPSYNYEQYF.

V gene TRBV5-4 combines with J gene TRBJ2-5, with TRBD2 as a possible D gene (5 bases). V lost 4 bases, J lost 3 bases, and 13 bases lay in between. The length of the CDR3 is 14 residues. Germline assignment: CDR1 SGHNT and CDR2 YYREEE (reference sequence). This CDR3 reads CASSIGILEETQYF. DNA of the CDR3: TGTGCCAGCAGCATCGGGATCCTTGAAGAGACCCAGTACTTC. Full variable domain (outside the CDR3, taken from reference TRBV5-4 and TRBJ2-5): ETGVTQSPTHLIKTRGQQVTLRCSSQSGHNTVSWYQQALGQGPQFIFQYYREEENGRGNFPPRFSGLQFPNYSSELNVNALELDDSALYLCASSIGILEETQYFGPGTRLLVL.

The CDR3 region is CASSRRDRVNTEAFF. The CDR3 nucleotides are TGTGCCAGCAGTCGACGGGACAGGGTTAACACTGAAGCTTTCTTT. The V call is TRBV7-9, the J call TRBJ1-1, with 9 bases that match TRBD1. The CDR3 spans 15 residues. Germline V gene data show CDR1 as SEHNR and CDR2 as FQNEAQ (reference sequence). The ends lost 6 bases at V and 2 bases at J; junction bases unmatched: 7.

A few counts support this clone. Different DNA sequences within this sample yield the same CDR3. The chain employs TRBV20-1 and TRBJ1-1; D possibly corresponds to TRBD1 (5 bases). CDR1 is DFQATT, CDR2 SNEGSKA, per germline (reference sequence). The CDR3 consists of 11 residues. V was cut by 3 bases and J by 5 bases, with 7 bases left in between. DNA for the CDR3: TGCAGTGCTAGCGGGGGGACTGAAGCTTTCTTT. Translation: CSASGGTEAFF.

The J gene is TRBJ2-7, the V gene TRBV5-1; D ambiguous. The CDR3 sequence is 13 residues long. Trimming removed 0 bases at V and 3 bases at J, with 7 bases between. Germline V gene lookup returns CDR1 SGHRS and CDR2 YFSETQ. This CDR3 reads CASSLGQNYEQYF. The CDR3 nucleotides are TGCGCCAGCAGCTTGGGTCAGAACTACGAGCAGTACTTC.

The V gene is TRBV5-4, the J gene TRBJ2-1; TRBD2 might be the D (5 bases). V gave up 5 bases and J gave up 6 bases, with 18 bases separating them. The germline CDR1 and CDR2 sequences are SGHNT and YYREEE (reference sequence). The CDR3 runs 15 residues. The CDR3 region has the DNA TGTGCCAGCAGTCGAGTGAGCGGATCCCCCAATGAGCAGTTCTTC. Protein product: CASSRVSGSPNEQFF.